What follows are 13 T cell receptor beta chains derived from one specimen sequenced in a study of T cell changes during pregnancy in multiple sclerosis. The repertoire was sequenced with immunoSEQ multiplex PCR; TCRdb's copy has only in-frame clones and lacks some. The sample carries tens of thousands of clones, about nine tenths recorded once. The material sequenced was peripheral blood, taken in the second trimester of pregnancy. Every receptor here comes from a female donor with multiple sclerosis, enrolled in a pregnancy study.

The chain employs TRBV6-4 and TRBJ2-1; the D gene is possibly TRBD2 (5 bases). CDR3 size: 12 residues. Trimming removed 2 bases from V and 7 bases from J, with 6 bases in between. Germline V gene lookup returns CDR1 MRHNA and CDR2 SNTAGT. CDR3 DNA: TGTGCCAGCAGTGACGAGCGGAATGAGCAGTTCTTC. It yields the protein CASSDERNEQFF.

In its sample, this clone was seen a few times. Other nucleotide sequences in the sample specify the same CDR3. The J gene is TRBJ2-3, the V gene TRBV7-3; 16 nucleotides line up with TRBD2. The length of the CDR3 is 16 residues. Germline assignment: CDR1 SGHTA and CDR2 FQGTGA. The V gene end was trimmed by 3 bases and the J gene end by 6 bases; junction bases not matched to a gene: 3. In DNA form, the CDR3 reads TGTGCCAGCAGCTTGGGACTAGCGGGGGGGCCCGATACGCAGTATTTT. Protein sequence: CASSLGLAGGPDTQYF.

This clone was seen once. This chain connects TRBV6-1 to TRBJ2-3, with a possible D match to TRBD2 (6 bases). There are 17 residues in the CDR3. Germline V gene sequence: CDR1 MNHNS, CDR2 SASEGT. Deletions cut 4 bases from V and 0 bases from J, with 17 bases between. This chain's CDR3 is CASSVYFLGLSTDTQYF. The CDR3 DNA follows: TGTGCCAGCAGTGTATATTTTTTGGGACTTAGCACAGATACGCAGTATTTT.

There are a few counts of this clone. This chain uses TRBV6-6 with TRBJ1-5; D might be TRBD1 (6 bases). V lost 9 bases to trimming and J lost 3 bases, with 12 bases between them. This CDR3 contains 13 residues. Germline V gives CDR1 MNHNY, CDR2 SVGAGI (reference sequence). CDR3 loop: CASRRGNNQPQHF. The CDR3 DNA follows: TGTGCCAGTCGAAGGGGGAACAATCAGCCCCAGCATTTT.

This chain links TRBV19 with TRBJ2-5; tentatively, D is TRBD2 (5 bases). Trimming removed 1 base from V and 5 bases from J, with 17 bases in between. This CDR3 is 16 amino acids long. CDR1 LNHDA and CDR2 SQIVND come from the germline V gene (reference sequence). CDR3 residues: CASSIGAGEGVETQYF. DNA of the CDR3: TGTGCCAGTAGTATAGGGGCTGGAGAGGGAGTGGAGACCCAGTACTTC.

V usage is TRBV2 and J usage is TRBJ1-6, with D tentatively TRBD1 (6 bases). Germline CDR1 and CDR2: SNHLY and FYNNEI. V lost 6 bases and J 2 bases, leaving 8 bases between the germline ends. This CDR3 spans 14 amino acids. CDR3 in DNA: TGTGCCAGCAGACAGGGAACCTATAATTCACCCCTCCACTTT. Its translation is CASRQGTYNSPLHF.

The chain recombines TRBV11-2 with TRBJ1-4; possibly TRBD1 for D (5 bases). CDR3 length: 14 residues. Deletions cut 2 bases from V and 5 bases from J, with 9 bases between. Germline assignment: CDR1 SGHAT and CDR2 FQNNGV. CDR3 sequence reads: CASSLRQTNEKLFF. The CDR3 DNA reads as TGTGCCAGCAGCTTAAGACAGACAAATGAAAAACTGTTTTTT.

This chain joins TRBV28 and TRBJ2-3; 8 bases agree with TRBD1. Trimming removed 6 bases from V and 5 bases from J; junction bases left unmatched: 10. The germline V gene encodes CDR1 MDHEN and CDR2 SYDVKM. The CDR3 is 15 amino acids. In DNA form, the CDR3 reads TGTGCCAGCAGCCGCCCCCTGACAGGGGAAGATACGCAGTATTTT. It encodes CASSRPLTGEDTQYF.

This clone was seen a single time. The chain has TRBV5-5 and TRBJ1-6; 8 nucleotides match TRBD1. Germline CDR1 is SGHKS and CDR2 is YYEKEE (reference sequence). This CDR3 spans 16 amino acids. J lost 7 bases, V lost 4 bases, and 10 bases had no gene match. The CDR3 protein is CASSTYHRTGNSPLHF. CDR3 nucleotides: TGTGCCAGCAGCACTTATCATAGGACAGGGAATTCACCCCTCCACTTT.

The J gene is TRBJ2-5, the V gene TRBV5-4, with D possibly TRBD2 on 5 matching bases. Germline V gene data show CDR1 as SGHNT and CDR2 as YYREEE (reference sequence). The CDR3 contains 13 residues. The V and J ends lost 4 bases and 3 bases respectively, with 10 bases between them. This CDR3 reads CASSPRTEETQYF. The CDR3 bases are TGTGCCAGCAGCCCTCGGACTGAAGAGACCCAGTACTTC.

The rearrangement joins TRBV4-1 to TRBJ2-7; the D gene is possibly TRBD1 (6 bases). CDR1 is MGHRA and CDR2 is YSYEKL in the germline V gene. This CDR3 comprises 15 residues. Trimming took off 2 bases at V and 6 bases at J, with 17 bases between the two ends. CDR3 coding DNA: TGCGCCAGCAGCCAAAGCCTGCAGGGGATAATCGAGCAGTACTTC. This codes for CASSQSLQGIIEQYF.

The chain employs TRBV2 and TRBJ2-3; tentative D call: TRBD1 (6 bases). Trimming shortened V by 4 bases and J by 2 bases, and 13 bases separated the two germline ends. Germline values: CDR1 SNHLY, CDR2 FYNNEI. CDR3 length: 15 residues. The CDR3: CASSVGTTNTDTQYF. In DNA form, the CDR3 reads TGTGCCAGCAGTGTCGGGACAACCAACACAGATACGCAGTATTTT.

This sequence joins TRBV5-4 and TRBJ2-5; TRBD2 aligns across 7 bases. V lost 1 base, J lost 5 bases, and 5 bases stayed unmatched. The CDR3 spans 14 residues. The V gene's germline CDR1 is SGHNT and CDR2 YYREEE (reference sequence). CDR3 in amino acids: CASSLLTAGETQYF. CDR3 nucleotide sequence: TGTGCCAGCAGCTTGTTAACAGCGGGGGAGACCCAGTACTTC.